The present T cell receptor beta chain was sequenced within a study of cytomegalovirus exposure and HLA in healthy donors. Amplification used 60 Vbeta primers and 13 Jbeta primers. Sequencing was performed with immunoSEQ multiplex PCR; in TCRdb, only in-frame clones are kept and a portion is missing. Among around 150,000 clones listed, around 79% were seen once. Germline values: CDR1 SQVTM, CDR2 ANQGSEA. The V and J ends lost 4 bases and 5 bases, in that order; junction bases with no gene match: 9. The CDR3 is 14 residues long. This clonotype originated in a man aged 45-65 years in good health and CMV-seropositive. The chain uses TRBV29-1 and TRBJ2-7; 9 nucleotides line up with TRBD1. The source material was PBMCs. CDR3 residues: CSVVGGTGSDEQYF. The CDR3 region has the DNA TGCAGCGTTGTCGGCGGGACAGGGTCGGACGAGCAGTACTTC.